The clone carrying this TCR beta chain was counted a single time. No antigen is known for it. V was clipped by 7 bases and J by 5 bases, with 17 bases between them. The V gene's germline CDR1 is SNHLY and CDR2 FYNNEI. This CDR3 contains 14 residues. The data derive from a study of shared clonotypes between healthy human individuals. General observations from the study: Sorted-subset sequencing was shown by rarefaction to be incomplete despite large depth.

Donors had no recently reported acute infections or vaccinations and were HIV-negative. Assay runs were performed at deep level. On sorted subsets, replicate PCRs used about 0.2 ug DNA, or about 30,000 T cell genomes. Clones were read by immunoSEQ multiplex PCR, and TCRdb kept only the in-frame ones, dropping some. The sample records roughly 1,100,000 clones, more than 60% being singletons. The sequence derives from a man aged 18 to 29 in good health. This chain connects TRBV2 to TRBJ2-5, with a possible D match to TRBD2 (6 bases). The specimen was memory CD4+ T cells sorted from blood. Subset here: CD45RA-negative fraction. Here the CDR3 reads CASIPRRGGETQYF. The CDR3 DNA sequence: TGTGCCAGCATCCCTCGGAGGGGCGGGGAGACCCAGTACTTC. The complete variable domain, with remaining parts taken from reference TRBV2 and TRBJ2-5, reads EPEVTQTPSHQVTQMGQEVILRCVPISNHLYFYWYRQILGQKVEFLVSFYNNEISEKSEIFDDQFSVERPDGSNFTLKIRSTKLEDSAMYFCASIPRRGGETQYFGPGTRLLVL.